This T cell receptor beta chain was sequenced during a study of shared clonotypes between healthy human individuals. Profiling relied on immunoSEQ multiplex PCR, and the TCRdb table lists in-frame clones only, not all of them. The data hold over a million clones, with about 84% observed a single time. This CDR3 has 11 amino acids. Germline V gene data show CDR1 as MNHNS and CDR2 as SASEGT. V lost 6 bases to trimming and J lost 3 bases, with 6 bases between them. The TCR originated in a man aged 18 to 29 in good health. Some clones in this sample may be carry-over from other donors' samples. The sequenced sample was memory CD4+ T cells from PBMCs. Subset described: CD45RA-negative fraction. The chain has TRBV6-1 and TRBJ2-7; D uncertain. CDR3 region: CASSHVYEQYF. CDR3 coding DNA: TGTGCCAGCAGCCATGTCTACGAGCAGTACTTC.